This TCR beta chain was profiled in a study of blood T cell repertoires in COVID-19. In the study overall: The analysed material was cDNA or gDNA that came from T cells, B-cell-depleted T cells, or PBMCs.

Assay: immunoSEQ multiplex PCR; the TCRdb copy retains only in-frame clones and omits some. The data contain 100,000 or so clones, about nine tenths of them singletons. The germline gives CDR1 SGHDN, CDR2 FVKESK. The CDR3 contains 15 residues. V gave up 5 bases and J gave up 0 bases; unmatched junction bases: 5. Seattle's enrolled individuals joined amid active infection and were then monitored longitudinally. This sequence joins TRBV14 and TRBJ2-5; TRBD1 agrees at 8 bases. The clonotype originates from a woman aged 45-59 years with COVID-19, enrolled during active disease. Sequencing input: peripheral blood. CDR3 DNA: TGTGCCAGCAGCTCCTACAGGGGGTACCAAGAGACCCAGTACTTC. The encoded protein is CASSSYRGYQETQYF.